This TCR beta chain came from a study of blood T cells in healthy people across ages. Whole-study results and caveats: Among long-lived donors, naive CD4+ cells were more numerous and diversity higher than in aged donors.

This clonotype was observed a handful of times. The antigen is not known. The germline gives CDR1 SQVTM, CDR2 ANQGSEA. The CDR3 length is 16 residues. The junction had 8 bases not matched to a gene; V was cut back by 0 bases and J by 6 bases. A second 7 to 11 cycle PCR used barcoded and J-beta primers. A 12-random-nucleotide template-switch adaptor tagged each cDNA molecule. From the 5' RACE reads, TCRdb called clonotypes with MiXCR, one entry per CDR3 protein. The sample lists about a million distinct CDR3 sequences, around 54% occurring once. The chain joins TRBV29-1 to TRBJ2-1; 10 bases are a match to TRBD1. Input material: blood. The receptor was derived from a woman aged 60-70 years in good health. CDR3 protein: CSVEDYGTGAFNEQFF. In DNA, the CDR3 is TGCAGCGTTGAAGATTATGGGACAGGGGCCTTCAATGAGCAGTTCTTC.